The present entry profiles one T cell receptor (beta chain) with its context. Its target is unknown. This record belongs to a study of cytomegalovirus exposure and HLA in healthy donors. A multiplex PCR was run with 60 Vbeta primers and 13 Jbeta primers. The table came from immunoSEQ multiplex PCR; TCRdb's copy has only in-frame clones and leaves some out. This sample's clone table lists 100,000 to 150,000 clones. Germline V gene sequence: CDR1 SGHDT, CDR2 YYEEEE. V lost 4 bases to trimming and J lost 7 bases, with 21 bases between them. The CDR3 length is 16 residues. Study results and caveats: In a later analysis, across HLA loci, associated TCR counts were highest for DRB1, lowest for HLA-C. Common viral pathogens (according to a later analysis) appeared linked to several of the most significant clusters.

The sequence was collected from a woman aged 35 to 49 in good health and CMV-seronegative. The gene calls are TRBV5-6 and TRBJ2-1; D is perhaps TRBD2 (7 bases). Sequenced sample: PBMCs. CDR3 residues: CASSGLGGGLINEQFF. The DNA of the CDR3 is TGTGCCAGCAGCGGCCTAGGCGGGGGCCTAATAAATGAGCAGTTCTTC.